The sequence of this T cell receptor (beta chain) was determined in a study of shared clonotypes between healthy human individuals (dated by TCRdb to the early 2020s). Context from the whole study: The cohort comprised a couple of women and three men aged 18 to 49 years. Blood TCR repertoires of about five healthy adults were deeply sequenced to estimate repertoire size and the extent of clonotype sharing between individuals. For each donor, CD4 naive and CD4 memory were each run on three plates, CD8 naive on two plates, and CD8 memory on one plate. Each donor's leukapheresis produced roughly between roughly 0.94 and 9.5 billion PBMCs. Libraries were prepared and TCR repertoires were sequenced by different laboratories using diverse techniques, in order to increase sequencing depth and limit assay-specific biases. General study outcomes and caveats: Sharing across a handful of donors was observed for roughly 5% of naive CD4, about 3.2% of naive CD8, roughly 2.4% of memory CD4, and around 0.4% of memory CD8 clonotypes. Pairwise subsampling led to the expectation that sequencing depth would affect the degree of clonotype sharing among donors. Compared with non-shared clonotypes, the clonotypes found in all four sorted-subset donors had higher generation probabilities. Rarefaction of sorted-subset datasets indicated incomplete sequencing despite the large sequencing depth. Naive subsets generally had larger estimated clonotype richness than memory subsets. Sampling was restricted to blood, and TCR repertoires in tissues likely differ from the TCR repertoires found in blood. Because the study included only a small number of donors, the genetic and exposure-history diversity represented was limited.

On this clone itself: The antigen this receptor binds is unknown. Base-call qualities are not available, and no considerably larger clone is one nucleotide away.

Using the deep immunoSEQ assay, multiplex PCR amplified TCR CDR3 regions from genomic DNA. Extracted genomic DNA from each cell subset was distributed evenly across all wells of several immunoSEQ 96-well plates, and each plate was treated as a replicate. For sorted subsets, each replicate PCR was loaded with roughly 0.2 ug genomic DNA, equivalent to roughly 30,000 T cell genomes. The purified libraries were quantified using a Qubit 3.0 fluorometer, sized with a Bioanalyzer 2100, and then quantified again using the KAPA Library Quantification kit. Every immunoSEQ 96-well plate was sequenced on a dedicated single-read 150-cycle Illumina NextSeq 550 flow cell. The authors' pipeline ran thus. The immunoSEQ output contained only junctional sequences without quality scores, so filtering could not match that applied to full-length reads. To assign V/J genes and CDR3, sequences were annotated against IMGT germline references using PyIR, a Python wrapper for IgBLAST v1.9. Reads were removed for weak V/J assignments (E-value above 1e-6), missing CDR3, stop codons, out-of-frame junctions, or ambiguous translated residues. V3J clonotypes were defined as sequences sharing the same inferred V gene, J gene, and CDR3 amino acid sequence. To compute the percentage overlap between repertoires, the number of shared unique clonotypes was divided by the size of the smaller repertoire. Repertoire richness was assessed with RTK rarefaction, the Chao1 estimator, and Recon v2.1 estimates of unobserved clonotypes. For all TCRbeta clonotypes obtained by the gDNA method from a few donors, generation probabilities were computed with OLGA. TCRdb holds this immuneACCESS table with in-frame rearrangements only. Some clones are missing; in checked studies, unresolved V genes explain under half, and the rest has no known cause. V, J and clone size are taken as reported in that table, and D and trimming were inferred from the DNA itself. This sample comprises roughly 850,000 clones, 95% to 97% of them detected only once. Over 0.2% of the sample is in the top ten clones.

CD8 naive samples were obtained by positive selection for CCR7 among CD45RO-negative cells, yielding a CD45RA+CCR7+ population from which TemRA cells were excluded. The donors were healthy, HIV-negative adults with no recently reported acute infections or vaccinations. Only Caucasian adults living in Nashville, Tennessee, USA were represented among the donors. After blood collection by leukapheresis, PBMCs were isolated using Ficoll-Histopaque density gradient centrifugation and then cryopreserved in the vapor phase of liquid nitrogen. Analytical flow cytometry was used to check the purity and quantity of every magnetically sorted T cell population. Genomic DNA was isolated from every sorted fraction and measured by UV absorbance on a Nanodrop 2000c. V sheds 0 bases and J sheds 5 bases, leaving 8 bases between their ends. The CDR3 starts with the cysteine, ends with the phenylalanine, and has 14 residues. The read is trimmed to its CDR3 DNA, 42 bases read in frame from base 1. Sequences SGHKS (CDR1) and YYEKEE (CDR2) are obtained from the germline V gene (reference sequence).

This sequence was found in a man aged 25-40 years in good health. Sequencing was done on a sample of naive CD8+ T cells sorted from blood. Reading the label with the study, this specimen's cell subset or site is: CD45RA+CCR7+. In this chain, TRBV5-5 is recombined with TRBJ2-2; the D assignment is uncertain and may be TRBD1 or TRBD2, with 5 bases supporting each. CDR3 region: CASSLAGLTGELFF. The bases read TGTGCCAGCAGCTTGGCGGGGCTTACCGGGGAGCTGTTTTTT.